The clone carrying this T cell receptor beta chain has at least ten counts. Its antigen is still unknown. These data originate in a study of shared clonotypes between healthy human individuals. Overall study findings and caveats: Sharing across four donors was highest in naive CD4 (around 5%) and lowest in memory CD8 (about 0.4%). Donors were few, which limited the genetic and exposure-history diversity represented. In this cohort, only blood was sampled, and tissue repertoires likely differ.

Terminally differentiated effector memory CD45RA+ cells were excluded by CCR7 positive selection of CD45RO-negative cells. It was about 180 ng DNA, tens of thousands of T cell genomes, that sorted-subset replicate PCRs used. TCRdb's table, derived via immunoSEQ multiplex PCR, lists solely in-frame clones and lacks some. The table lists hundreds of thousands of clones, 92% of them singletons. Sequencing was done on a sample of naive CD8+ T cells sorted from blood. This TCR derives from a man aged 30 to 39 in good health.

Here the CDR3 reads CASSALAGVSDEQFF. As DNA, the CDR3 is TGTGCCAGTAGTGCACTAGCGGGAGTATCGGATGAGCAGTTCTTC. The gene calls are TRBV19 and TRBJ2-1; 11 bases are a match to TRBD2. Germline values: CDR1 LNHDA, CDR2 SQIVND (reference sequence). The CDR3 runs 15 residues. V trimming: 5 bases; J trimming: 8 bases; junction bases outside the gene matches: 8.